The 19 T cell receptor beta chains reported below all come from one sample, sequenced in a study of T-cell reconstitution after alpha-beta-depleted transplantation in children. The TCRbeta library incorporated unique molecular identifiers. TCRdb analysed the PCR reads with MiXCR anew, one entry per CDR3 protein. Of about 610,000 distinct CDR3 sequences listed, about 10% were seen once; the top ten hold around 4%. Sequenced material: PBMCs from the stem cell graft donor, taken from the stem cell graft. These receptors were taken from a human donor who donated a stem cell graft to a child with acute myeloid leukemia.

The chain is built from TRBV20-1 and TRBJ2-1; D gene uncertain. Trimming cost V 3 bases and J 15 bases, with 18 bases left between them. CDR1 and CDR2 (germline): DFQATT, SNEGSKA (reference sequence). CDR3 length equals 12 residues. CDR3 in amino acids: CSASGLHSIWFF. The DNA of the CDR3 is TGCAGTGCTAGTGGGCTCCACTCTATATGGTTCTTC.

This clonotype has a handful of counts. The V call is TRBV12-3 or TRBV12-4, the J call TRBJ2-3; no clear D. This CDR3 comprises 14 residues. The V and J ends lost 6 bases and 5 bases respectively, with 15 bases between them. The CDR3 region is CASSPSLVVDTQYF. CDR3 in DNA: TGTGCCAGCAGCCCAAGCTTAGTTGTAGATACGCAGTATTTT.

This clonotype was observed a handful of times. The chain combines TRBV18 with TRBJ2-5, with D perhaps assigned TRBD1 or TRBD2 (5 bases each). Trimming pared 3 bases from V and 4 bases from J, leaving 15 bases between. This CDR3 comprises 15 residues. From germline, CDR1 is KGHSH and CDR2 LQKENI. This CDR3 reads CASSPEVGVRETQYF. DNA of the CDR3: TGTGCCAGCTCACCCGAGGTGGGGGTTCGAGAGACCCAGTACTTC.

Ten or more counts support this clonotype. The chain joins TRBV7-2 to TRBJ2-2; no clear D gene. Trimming removed 2 bases at V and 6 bases at J, with 10 bases between. CDR1 is SGHTA, CDR2 FQGNSA, per germline. The CDR3 spans 14 residues. CDR3 sequence reads: CASSLSPRAGELFF. The CDR3 DNA is TGTGCCAGCAGCTTATCCCCCCGAGCCGGGGAGCTGTTTTTT.

The V and J genes are TRBV4-3 and TRBJ2-2, with D possibly TRBD2 on 5 matching bases. CDR1 is LGHNA and CDR2 is YSLEER in the germline V gene. The CDR3 is 14 amino acids. The V end was cut by 1 base, the J end by 5 bases, with 8 bases between. CDR3 sequence: CASSQGRGTGELFF. CDR3 sequence (DNA): TGCGCCAGCAGCCAAGGGAGAGGGACCGGGGAGCTGTTTTTT.

This clonotype has more than one count but fewer than ten. V and J are TRBV11-2 and TRBJ2-3, with TRBD2 identical over 9 bases. CDR1 SGHAT and CDR2 FQNNGV come from the germline V gene. CDR3 length: 16 residues. V shed 2 bases, J shed 2 bases, and the junction held 5 bases outside the gene matches. CDR3 sequence: CASSLNLAGPTDTQYF. The CDR3 DNA sequence: TGTGCCAGCAGCTTAAATCTAGCGGGACCCACAGATACGCAGTATTTT.

This clonotype was observed a handful of times. The rearrangement joins TRBV12-5 to TRBJ1-5; a weak D match, TRBD1 (5 bases). Trimming took off 5 bases at V and 3 bases at J, with 11 bases between the two ends. There are 14 residues in the CDR3. Germline V CDR1 and CDR2: LGHNT, FRNRAP. The CDR3 coding sequence is TGTGCTAGTGGTCCGGGGGGACCCAATCAGCCCCAGCATTTT. Protein: CASGPGGPNQPQHF.

In this sample, this clonotype turned up a few times. The rearrangement joins TRBV20-1 to TRBJ1-3, with D maybe TRBD1 (5 bases). Trimming removed 5 bases from V and 2 bases from J, with 7 bases in between. The germline gives CDR1 DFQATT, CDR2 SNEGSKA (reference sequence). The CDR3 is 12 amino acids. The CDR3 DNA sequence: TGCAGTGCTCGGGGGACTGGAAACACCATATATTTT. Amino acid sequence: CSARGTGNTIYF.

V gene TRBV20-1 combines with J gene TRBJ1-5; 8 bases match TRBD1. V trimming: 0 bases; J trimming: 6 bases; junction bases outside the gene matches: 10. CDR3 length: 16 amino acids. CDR1 and CDR2 from the germline V gene are DFQATT and SNEGSKA (reference sequence). CDR3 coding DNA: TGCAGTGCTAGAGATTCGAGCAGGGGGCAGGTTCAGCCCCAGCATTTT. Translating gives CSARDSSRGQVQPQHF.

The chain joins TRBV15 to TRBJ1-2, with TRBD1 identical over 11 bases. Trimming removed 5 bases from V and 7 bases from J; junction bases left unmatched: 6. Looked up from germline, CDR1 is LNHNV and CDR2 is YYDKDF (reference sequence). This CDR3 has 14 amino acids. The CDR3 protein is CATSPRDRGFGYTF. CDR3 in DNA: TGTGCCACCAGCCCCCGGGACAGGGGGTTTGGCTACACCTTC.

There are a few counts of this clonotype. The V gene is TRBV27, the J gene TRBJ2-2; D is perhaps TRBD2 (6 bases). This CDR3 region has 16 residues. Per the germline V gene, CDR1 is MNHEY and CDR2 is SMNVEV (reference sequence). Trimming pared 8 bases from V and 6 bases from J, leaving 22 bases between. CDR3 sequence: CASRASGTLGAGELFF. CDR3 coding DNA: TGTGCCAGCCGTGCCTCCGGGACTCTCGGAGCCGGGGAGCTGTTTTTT.

This clonotype was seen many times. The chain couples TRBV29-1 to TRBJ2-1; D is possibly TRBD1 (5 bases). CDR1 is SQVTM, CDR2 ANQGSEA, per germline. Trimming stripped 6 bases from V and 0 bases from J, with 15 bases between. The CDR3 extends over 15 amino acids. The CDR3 reads CSVDSPWGSYNEQFF. Written as DNA, the CDR3 is TGCAGCGTCGACAGCCCCTGGGGCTCCTACAATGAGCAGTTCTTC.

This chain connects TRBV6-1 to TRBJ2-1; D is unresolved. V lost 0 bases, J lost 8 bases, and 14 bases lay in between. Germline CDR1 MNHNS, CDR2 SASEGT. The CDR3 length is 15 residues. This CDR3 is CASSEAMVSIYEQFF. The CDR3 DNA follows: TGTGCCAGCAGTGAAGCCATGGTATCTATCTATGAGCAGTTCTTC.

The gene calls are TRBV7-2 and TRBJ2-3, with 8 bases aligning to TRBD1. This CDR3 spans 14 amino acids. Germline V lookup: CDR1 SGHTA, CDR2 FQGNSA. With 5 bases clipped from V and 6 bases from J, the junction kept 7 bases outside the gene matches. The CDR3 is CASSPQGAEDTQYF. The CDR3 bases are TGTGCCAGCAGCCCTCAGGGGGCAGAGGATACGCAGTATTTT.

This clonotype was found many times. One end of the junction varies from germline; a read error may be responsible. The CDR3 loop reads CSVESHLRSLF. As DNA, the CDR3 is TGCAGCGTTGAAAGTCACCTCAGGAGTCTCTTC. The rearrangement joins TRBV29-1 to TRBJ2-1; D is undetermined. The CDR3 totals 11 residues. Germline V gene data show CDR1 as SQVTM and CDR2 as ANQGSEA.

The chain has TRBV6-5 and TRBJ1-1, with 7 nucleotides matching TRBD1. This CDR3 region has 11 residues. V was clipped by 8 bases and J by 4 bases; unmatched bases: 1. From germline, CDR1 is MNHEY and CDR2 SVGAGI. Here the CDR3 reads CASPGGTEAFF. The CDR3 nucleotides are TGTGCCAGCCCAGGGGGCACTGAAGCTTTCTTT.

The chain has TRBV5-4 and TRBJ2-1; 9 nucleotides line up with TRBD1. Looked up from germline, CDR1 is SGHNT and CDR2 is YYREEE (reference sequence). The length of the CDR3 is 14 residues. V lost 10 bases, J lost 5 bases, and 10 bases stayed unmatched. The CDR3 region is CACQRRDRDNEQFF. The CDR3 nucleotides are TGTGCCTGCCAACGCCGGGACAGGGACAATGAGCAGTTCTTC.

The chain has TRBV3-1 and TRBJ2-7, with D perhaps matching TRBD1 (5 bases). CDR1 and CDR2 from the germline V gene are LGHDT and YNNKEL (reference sequence). This CDR3 contains 12 residues. Trimming pared 1 base from V and 8 bases from J, leaving 9 bases between. CDR3 coding DNA: TGTGCCAGCAGCCAAGCAGGGAAGCAGCAGTACTTC. Its protein product is CASSQAGKQQYF.

The V gene is TRBV28, the J gene TRBJ2-1; D remains ambiguous. Looked up from germline, CDR1 is MDHEN and CDR2 is SYDVKM. With 10 bases removed from V and 7 bases from J, the gap between germline ends came to 17 bases. CDR3 length: 13 residues. CDR3 residues: CATETATGNEQFF. The CDR3 DNA reads as TGTGCCACCGAGACCGCCACGGGTAATGAGCAGTTCTTC.